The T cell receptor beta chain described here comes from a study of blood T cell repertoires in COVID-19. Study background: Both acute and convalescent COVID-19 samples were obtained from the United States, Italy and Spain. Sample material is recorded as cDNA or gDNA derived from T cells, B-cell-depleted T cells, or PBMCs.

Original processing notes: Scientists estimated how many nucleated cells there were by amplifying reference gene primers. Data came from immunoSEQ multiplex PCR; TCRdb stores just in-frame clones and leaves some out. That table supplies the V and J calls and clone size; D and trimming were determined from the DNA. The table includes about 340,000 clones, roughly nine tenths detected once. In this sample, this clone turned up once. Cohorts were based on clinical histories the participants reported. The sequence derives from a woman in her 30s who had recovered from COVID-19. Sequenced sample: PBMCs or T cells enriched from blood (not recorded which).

The CDR3 region is CASSEASPAESYF. The DNA of the CDR3 is TGTGCCAGCAGTGAAGCGTCCCCTGCCGAGTCGTACTTC. V and J are TRBV6-1 and TRBJ2-7; D not certain. V was clipped by 0 bases and J by 12 bases, with 15 bases between them. CDR3 size: 13 residues. Germline V gene lookup returns CDR1 MNHNS and CDR2 SASEGT.